This TCR beta chain was retrieved from a study of shared T cell receptors in the human thymus. Profiled with immunoSEQ multiplex PCR; TCRdb holds only in-frame clones, not every one. Of roughly 710,000 clones detected, 75% to 90% appear once; the ten largest clones hold around 0.0094%. CDR1 and CDR2 from the germline V gene are KGHSH and LQKENI. The V gene lost 2 bases and the J gene lost 4 bases, with 8 bases spanning the gap. The CDR3 totals 14 residues. This clone occurred once. The same data also went into a second study, on human thymus T cells. That paper states: From resections taken during corrective heart surgery, the thymus tissue was obtained. The authors found apparently biased V and J gene usage in thymic and blood repertoires.

The source is a girl less than two years old with a congenital heart defect. The V and J genes are TRBV18 and TRBJ2-2; D unclear. Sequences were obtained from thymocytes. The CDR3 nucleotides read TGTGCCAGCTCACCAAGGTGGGCCACCGGGGAGCTGTTTTTT. Translated: CASSPRWATGELFF. The whole variable domain, filled in from reference TRBV18 and TRBJ2-2, reads NAGVMQNPRHLVRRRGQEARLRCSPMKGHSHVYWYRQLPEEGLKFMVYLQKENIIDESGMPKERFSAEFPKEGPSILRIQQVVRGDSAAYFCASSPRWATGELFFGEGSRLTVL.